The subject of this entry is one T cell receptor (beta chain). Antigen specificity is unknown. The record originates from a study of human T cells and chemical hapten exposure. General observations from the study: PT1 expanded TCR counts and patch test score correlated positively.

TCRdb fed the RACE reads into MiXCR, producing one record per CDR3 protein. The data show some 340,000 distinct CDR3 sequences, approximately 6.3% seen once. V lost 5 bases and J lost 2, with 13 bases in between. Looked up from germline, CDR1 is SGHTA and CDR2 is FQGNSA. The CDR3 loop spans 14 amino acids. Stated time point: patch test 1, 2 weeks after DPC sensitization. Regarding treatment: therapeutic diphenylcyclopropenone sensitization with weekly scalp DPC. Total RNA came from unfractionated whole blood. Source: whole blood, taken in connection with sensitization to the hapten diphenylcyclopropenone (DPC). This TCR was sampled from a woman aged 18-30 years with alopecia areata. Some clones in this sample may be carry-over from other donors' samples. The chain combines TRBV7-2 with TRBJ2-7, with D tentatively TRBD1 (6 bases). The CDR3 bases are TGTGCCAGCAGCCCAAGACAGGTAACCTACGAGCAGTACTTC. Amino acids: CASSPRQVTYEQYF.